Listed below are T cell receptor beta chains from one sample, sequenced in a study of blood T cells in healthy people across ages. Each CDR3 protein is one row after TCRdb ran MiXCR on the 5' RACE reads. The data contain some 730,000 distinct CDR3 sequences, approximately 21% of them singletons. Sequencing was carried out using blood. The receptors derive from a man aged 65 to 85 in good health. Both conserved end residues are part of each CDR3. The D gene is left open where the match is weak.

V gene,D gene,J gene,CDR3 protein
TRBV25-1,.,TRBJ1-2,CASNGGRYYGYTF
TRBV7-7,.,TRBJ2-5,CASSLLSFRETQYF
TRBV14,.,TRBJ2-5,CASSQAPGQETQYF
TRBV29-1,.,TRBJ1-2,CSVAGAGRSGYTF
TRBV9,TRBD2,TRBJ2-1,CASSVGSGSMVPYYNEQFF
TRBV27,.,TRBJ2-4,CASSTDVPGHGNIQYF
TRBV20-1,TRBD2,TRBJ2-5,CSANVPGLAALGEETQYF
TRBV19,.,TRBJ2-7,CASSIDLDDTYEQYF
TRBV15,.,TRBJ1-5,CATSREGESNQPQHF
TRBV18,TRBD1,TRBJ1-3,CASSPVGTGVFSGNTIYF
TRBV20-1,TRBD2,TRBJ2-1,CSARRGGGDNEQFF
TRBV3-1,TRBD2,TRBJ2-7,CASSQDTSGAYEQYF
TRBV6-5,.,TRBJ2-1,CASSYSRHNEQFF
TRBV24-1,TRBD2,TRBJ2-1,CATSVGAGVRGDYNEQFF
TRBV30,.,TRBJ2-2,CAWRGENTGELFF
TRBV7-3,.,TRBJ2-1,CASSPHAGHLSYNEQFF
TRBV4-3,TRBD2,TRBJ2-4,CASSQTSGGTNAWGKNIQYF
TRBV25-1,TRBD2,TRBJ2-1,CASRLSGALYNEQFF
TRBV6-6,TRBD1,TRBJ1-2,CASSSQGQGGGYTF
TRBV12-5,.,TRBJ2-1,CASGLALDRSVRGEQFF
TRBV20-1,.,TRBJ2-1,CSADDRSSYNEQFF
TRBV20-1,TRBD2,TRBJ2-3,CSARSGLAPDTQYF
TRBV30,.,TRBJ1-2,CAWSVRAGKLGYTF
TRBV6-5,.,.,CASSYAPEGPYEQYF
TRBV6-5,.,TRBJ1-3,CGTAGAGNTIYF
TRBV20-1,.,TRBJ2-1,CSAILAGVGNEQFF
TRBV9,.,TRBJ2-1,CASSVGGSRNEQFF
TRBV7-9,.,TRBJ2-1,CASSPNQGDEQFF
TRBV6-6,.,.,CASSYRVDEQYF
TRBV4-2,TRBD2,TRBJ2-3,CASSQYSGGRTDTQYF
TRBV12-3/TRBV12-4,.,TRBJ1-1,CASSAGHSNTEAFF
TRBV10-3,.,TRBJ2-1,CAISETPGGVASSYNEQFF
TRBV12-3/TRBV12-4,.,TRBJ1-1,CASSLGGRSLGTEAFF
TRBV18,.,TRBJ2-1,CASSPPGGLSSYNEQFF
TRBV9,TRBD1,TRBJ1-5,CASSVGAGGLDQPQHF
TRBV5-1,.,TRBJ1-1,CASSLYWFTEAFF